The 13 T cell receptor beta chains in this list originate from one sample, sequenced in a study of T cells in Graves' hyperthyroidism and ophthalmopathy. RNA transcripts yielded amplified TCR beta CDR3 regions. RT-PCR in the first round (using the HTBI primer set) targeted the TCR CDR3. TCRdb used MiXCR to reprocess the multiplex PCR reads, holding one entry per CDR3 protein. The top ten hold approximately 44% of the sample, which has 500,000 to 650,000 distinct CDR3 sequences, 46% seen once. Specimen: peripheral blood or thyroid tissue (not recorded which). The source is an adult woman with Graves' disease, either hyperthyroidism or ophthalmopathy (not recorded which).

The rearrangement uses TRBV12-3 or TRBV12-4 and TRBJ2-2; no clear D gene. There are 11 residues in the CDR3. Trimming took 6 bases from V and 8 from J, leaving 7 bases between them. CDR3 DNA sequence: TGTGCCAGCAGGCCGACAGGGGAGCTGTTTTTT. It codes for CASRPTGELFF.

The rearrangement uses TRBV15 and TRBJ1-5, with a weak D call TRBD1 (5 bases). The CDR3 totals 15 residues. CDR1 and CDR2 (germline): LNHNV, YYDKDF (reference sequence). V lost 9 bases, J lost 6 bases, and 21 bases lay in between. CDR3 coding DNA: TGTGCCACATCCTATGGGAGGGGAGTAGGTCAGCCCCAGCATTTT. The encoded protein is CATSYGRGVGQPQHF.

This chain connects TRBV2 to TRBJ1-6; D call uncertain. Per the germline V gene, CDR1 is SNHLY and CDR2 is FYNNEI. The CDR3 runs 13 residues. V lost 7 bases and J lost 7, with 11 bases in between. The CDR3 reads CASNPLGNSPLHF. The CDR3, as DNA: TGTGCCAGCAATCCCTTGGGCAATTCACCCCTCCACTTT.

J is TRBJ1-2 and V is TRBV30; unclear D gene. The CDR3 has 12 amino acids. The germline V gene encodes CDR1 GTSNPN and CDR2 SVGIG (reference sequence). Trimming took 1 base from V and 4 from J, leaving 7 bases between them. The CDR3 is CAWSGHLYGYTF. The CDR3 nucleotides read TGTGCCTGGAGTGGACACCTCTATGGCTACACCTTC.

This clonotype was picked up one time. This chain connects TRBV30 to TRBJ1-1; D is undetermined. Germline V lookup: CDR1 GTSNPN, CDR2 SVGIG (reference sequence). V was cut by 5 bases and J by 3 bases, with 13 bases left in between. The CDR3 runs 13 residues. Here the CDR3 reads CAWARSEDTEAFF. The CDR3 DNA reads as TGTGCCTGGGCTCGGAGCGAAGACACTGAAGCTTTCTTT.

The V and J genes are TRBV10-1 and TRBJ2-7; either TRBD1 or TRBD2 may fit D (5 bases each). The CDR3 covers 14 residues. The V gene lost 5 bases and the J gene lost 9 bases, with 20 bases spanning the gap. From germline, CDR1 is WNHNN and CDR2 SYGVQD (reference sequence). The CDR3 region has the DNA TGCGCCAGCAGTAAGGGGTACCAGGGAGATACGCAGTACTTC. Translating gives CASSKGYQGDTQYF.

A note on this clonotype: A single base separates this from a much larger clone, so it may be a read error. The rearrangement uses TRBV5-5 and TRBJ1-5; D uncertain. Looked up from germline, CDR1 is SGHKS and CDR2 is YYEKEE (reference sequence). This CDR3 region has 12 residues. CDR3 DNA: TGTGCCGGCAGCCGAGATTCTGGGCCCCAGCATTTT. Encoded protein: CAGSRDSGPQHF.

The gene calls are TRBV6-1 and TRBJ1-2, with D unresolved. V was cut by 8 bases and J by 4 bases, with 20 bases left in between. CDR1 and CDR2 from the germline V gene are MNHNS and SASEGT. The CDR3 is 15 residues long. The CDR3 nucleotides are TGTGCCAGCCTCCGGTCCGGGGATACCTTCTATGGCTACACCTTC. It codes for CASLRSGDTFYGYTF.

This rearrangement joins TRBV20-1 to TRBJ1-5; no firm D call. CDR1 and CDR2 (germline): DFQATT, SNEGSKA (reference sequence). The CDR3 sequence is 13 residues long. Trimming took off 3 bases at V and 3 bases at J, with 9 bases between the two ends. CDR3: CSASRGFNQPQHF. The CDR3 DNA sequence: TGCAGTGCTAGTCGCGGATTCAATCAGCCCCAGCATTTT.

This clonotype turned up a few times. The rearrangement uses TRBV29-1 and TRBJ1-4, with D perhaps TRBD1 (6 bases). The CDR3 is 13 amino acids. The V end lost 3 bases, the J end lost 7 bases, and 12 bases lay between the germline ends. CDR1 SQVTM and CDR2 ANQGSEA come from the germline V gene. The CDR3 sequence is CSVDRGECEKLFF. In nucleotides, the CDR3 is TGCAGCGTTGACAGGGGAGAGTGTGAAAAACTGTTTTTT.

In this sample, this clonotype turned up many times. The J gene is TRBJ1-1, the V gene TRBV29-1, with D perhaps TRBD1 (5 bases). The CDR3 sequence is 12 residues long. Per germline, CDR1 SQVTM and CDR2 ANQGSEA. Trimming took off 7 bases at V and 1 base at J, with 10 bases between the two ends. CDR3 coding DNA: TGCAGCGCAATAAGGGGGAACACTGAAGCTTTCTTT. Residues: CSAIRGNTEAFF.

The rearrangement links TRBV6-6 to TRBJ2-7; TRBD2 agrees at 8 bases. The germline CDR1 and CDR2 sequences are MNHNY and SVGAGI (reference sequence). The CDR3 covers 16 residues. Unmatched junction bases numbered 16, after V lost 8 bases and J lost 4 bases. The DNA of the CDR3 is TGTGCCAGCCTCCTCGGGTACGGCGGGGGGATTTACGAGCAGTACTTC. Translation gives CASLLGYGGGIYEQYF.

This clonotype has just a few counts. The chain employs TRBV9 and TRBJ2-3, with unresolved D. The CDR3 covers 15 residues. Trimming stripped 4 bases from V and 4 bases from J, with 16 bases between. CDR1 is SGDLS and CDR2 is YYNGEE in the germline V gene. CDR3 DNA sequence: TGTGCCAGCAGCCCCCGGATAGATGAGTCAGATACGCAGTATTTT. Its translation: CASSPRIDESDTQYF.